This T cell receptor (beta chain) derives from a study of cytomegalovirus exposure and HLA in healthy donors (dated by TCRdb to about 2017). In terms of the full investigation: An earlier analysis of several hundred of the donors reported approximately 300 Gb of sequence data and some 110 million unique TCR beta sequences obtained from roughly 180 million T cells. An early release covering roughly 640 HLA-typed donors comprised about 300 gigabases of sequencing data and around 80 million unique TCR sequences. Of the approximately 400 genotyped donors, roughly 85% fell in the genetic ancestry cluster associated with self-reported Caucasian donors. The aim of the study was to test whether cataloging public T cell receptors could identify signatures of past pathogen exposure. The study profiled the T cell repertoires of about 720 subjects by immunosequencing and related them to cytomegalovirus serostatus. In addition to the first cohort of hundreds of subjects, a separate validation cohort of 120 different subjects was used. To predict cytomegalovirus infection status, the study brought together high-throughput TCR immunosequencing, statistical association of individual TCRs with disease status, and machine learning. A later analysis re-examined previously published TCR beta repertoires from several hundred donors and added high-resolution HLA genotyping to investigate patterns of TCR occurrence. Rather than using new phenotypic data, the later analysis identified candidate immune exposures from TCR beta sequences and from how often those sequences occurred across donors. To decide whether each TCR beta V gene segment behaved as functional or pseudogenic, an earlier analysis of 587 of the donors relied on high-throughput TCR beta sequencing. Alongside the repertoire data, information on donor age, sex, ethnicity and CMV serostatus was compiled. A later genetic analysis used genome-wide SNP genotypes for about 60% of the roughly 700 donors, treating that subset as a discovery cohort. Every repertoire in the discovery cohort had been generated on one and the same sequencing platform. HLA typing covered class I and class II loci at four-digit resolution. The number of donors typed differed by locus, with roughly 629-640 for A, B, C, DRB1 and DQB1, around 500 for DQA1, about 610 for DPA1, and approximately 470 for DPB1. Roughly five DR-DQ haplotypes were handled as single units for association and clustering because linkage in the cohort was strong. Among approximately 370 genotyped donors of the cohort, an average of approximately 220,000 unique TCR beta nucleotide sequences was sequenced per donor, of which about 19% were non-productive. The research as a whole found: Immune exposure information for the cohort was limited to CMV serostatus. Because counts were too low, about 18 rarely observed V segments, including chromosome 9 orphons, were excluded from the earlier analysis of around 590 of the donors. Three of the identified cytomegalovirus-associated TCR beta chains were confirmed in vitro to be specific for cytomegalovirus antigens. An earlier analysis of approximately 570 of the donors showed that most TCR beta V segments appeared in productive rearrangements either about 87% or about 30% of the time, which broadly matched IMGT annotations. According to a later analysis, TCR association rates differed among HLA loci, with DRB1 alleles showing the most associated TCRs and HLA-C alleles showing the fewest. Because HLA typing was missing for some donors at each locus, association tests included only the typed subset. A later genetic analysis associated a missense DCLRE1C variant with V-gene and J-gene trimming of TCR beta chains, and an independent cohort replicated the association. In a later analysis, HLA-associated TCR beta chains were found to be more clonally expanded and to have lower generation probabilities than equally common non-associated chains. In a later genetic analysis, fewer N-insertions in productive TCRs were reported among donors in an Asian-associated ancestry cluster than the approximately 630-donor mean. A cluster of highly shared sequence variants was judged likely to be a technical artifact of the sequencing pipeline. Some IMGT-functional V segments, including TRBV6-2 and TRBV6-3, could not be distinguished by the 87-base-pair reads and were therefore excluded. Linkage disequilibrium might explain the correlated functional status among segregating V segments, but an unknown experimental factor could not be excluded. It was suggested by the authors that the approach could potentially be generalized to other disease states and immunological phenotypes. The study listed around 160 TCR beta chains as associated with cytomegalovirus. Most TCR sequences were seen in very few donors, while some public TCRs were found in many individuals. Only TCR beta chains were sequenced in this cohort, and the absence of alpha or paired-chain data limited detectable features. The classifier was reported to diagnose cytomegalovirus status with high specificity and sensitivity in both the original and validation cohorts. Assigning TCR associations to individual alleles was difficult when HLA alleles, especially DR and DQ, strongly co-occurred. A further reported finding was that TCR beta sequences accurately predicted the HLA-A and HLA-B alleles for most subjects in the first cohort. Roughly uniform sequencing depth across donors was assumed in presence/absence analyses, although this assumption may not hold. A later analysis reported that several top co-occurrence clusters appeared linked to parvovirus B19, influenza, CMV and Epstein-Barr virus. A later analysis associated about 17,000 TCR beta sequences with specific HLA alleles at a false discovery rate of 0.05. In a later analysis, most CMV-associated TCR beta chains were found to appear HLA-restricted, with HLA associations seemingly driven largely by CMV exposure.

The library was made by the immunoSEQ multiplex PCR assay. A mixture of 60 forward primers for TCR Vbeta segments and 13 reverse primers for TCR Jbeta segments was used in the multiplex PCR. The CDR3 region of rearranged TCR beta genes was amplified from genomic DNA by a multiplex PCR assay. The amplified TCR beta libraries were sequenced on the Illumina HiSeq System as 87-base-pair reads. Processing in the source paper ran as follows. Across the 600 to 700 repertoires, a later analysis counted approximately 75 million unique TCR beta chains, roughly 11 million of which were shared by at least two donors. A nearest-neighbor algorithm error-corrected the raw reads and collapsed the reads into unique sequences, merging closely related sequences to remove PCR and sequencing errors. To assign V, D and J gene segments, CDR3 sequences were aligned to IMGT reference sequences. Each retained sequence needed at least a six-nucleotide match to both a V gene segment and a J gene segment. Rearrangements were classified as productive when the CDR3 lacked stop codons and remained in frame with V and J, and all other rearrangements were classified as non-productive. Following IMGT convention, CDR3 was defined as the stretch from the second conserved V-encoded cysteine up to the conserved J-encoded phenylalanine. The earlier analysis of about 640 of the donors excluded any sequence lacking an unambiguous match to a single V gene segment. An earlier analysis of under 750 of the donors called V segments functional above 56.7% productive rearrangements and segregating when the between-donor standard deviation exceeded 5%. A statistical classification framework was built for diagnosing cytomegalovirus status from the catalog of TCR beta chain sequences. In a later analysis, TCR nucleotide sequences were compared against IMGT/GENE-DB human TR gene sequences so that V and J genes could be assigned. In a later analysis, CDR3 sequences and most-parsimonious VDJ recombination scenarios were assigned using the TCRdist pipeline. A later analysis defined each TCR beta chain by its CDR3 amino acid sequence plus V-gene family, and excluded reads lacking a unique V-gene family. In a later analysis, 550 to 650 highly shared, low-generation-probability nucleotide sequences were removed to address suspected cross-contamination and a sequencing artifact. For each public chain, a later analysis derived a clonal expansion index from normalized ranks of inferred template counts within each repertoire. In a later analysis, generation probabilities were computed using a VDJ recombination model fitted to out-of-frame rearrangements, and the results were checked against IGoR. A later analysis scored TCR-TCR, TCR-HLA and TCR-CMV co-occurrence with hypergeometric tests, applying a repertoire-size bias correction to TCR pairs. A later analysis estimated false discovery rates by permuting HLA or CMV assignments 20 times. In a later analysis, co-occurring TCRs were grouped using DBSCAN, with TCRdist sequence similarity added in when clustering inside HLA-allele-positive subsets. Co-occurrence clustering excluded repertoires with fewer than 30,000 or more than 120,000 public chains, plus five with anomalous nucleotide sharing. This immuneACCESS table, as held by TCRdb, lists in-frame sequences with V and J called but not all clones. Of the missing ones, under half trace to an unresolved V gene in checked studies; the others have no known cause. V and J calls and clone size come straight from that table; D and trimming were deduced from the DNA. Within this sample are tens of thousands of clones, with roughly 90% of them counted one time only. Roughly 11% of the sample is in the top ten clones.

The cohort comprised hundreds of healthy bone marrow donors. All cohort members were sampled while nominally healthy, although unrecorded immune exposures were likely present. The donor tested CMV seropositive, placing the donor among the 250 to 300 seropositive members of the cohort. A peripheral blood sample was provided by each donor, and peripheral blood mononuclear cells were used for TCR beta sequencing. Genomic DNA extraction from the blood cell samples was performed with the Qiagen DNeasy Blood Extraction Kit. Reading from cysteine to phenylalanine, the CDR3 counts 16 amino acids. Left in the record is the CDR3 DNA by itself, 48 bases read in frame from the first base. V is trimmed back by 4 bases and J by 4 bases, and the junction contains 10 bases that no gene match accounts for. Reading the germline V gene gives CDR1 SGDLS and CDR2 YYNGEE. On this clone: It has no known antigen specificity. No base-level quality is on record; no much larger clone is a single base apart.

The V and J genes are TRBV9 and TRBJ2-7; TRBD1 lines up with 11 middle nucleotides. Sequenced: PBMCs. This clonotype originated in a woman in her forties in good health and CMV-seropositive. For the CDR3, the sequence is CASSLTPGQGAYEQYF. DNA sequence: TGTGCCAGCAGCCTGACCCCCGGACAGGGGGCTTACGAGCAGTACTTC.